Each of the 20 T cell receptor beta chains below was sequenced from the same sample in a study of blood T cell repertoires in COVID-19. Profiled with immunoSEQ multiplex PCR; TCRdb holds only in-frame clones, not every one. Here the sample spans roughly 110,000 clones, about three quarters being singletons. The sample consisted of peripheral blood. All receptors come from a man aged 80 or over with COVID-19, enrolled during active disease.

The chain is built from TRBV21-1 and TRBJ1-5; no check of the table's D call, TRBD1, against the DNA was made. TRBV21-1 is annotated as a pseudogene. This CDR3 region has 15 residues. CDR3 protein: CASGVDRLLCQPQHF. Here the CDR3 DNA reads TGTGCCAGCGGGGTGGACAGGCTGTTGTGTCAGCCCCAGCATTTT.

The chain has TRBV13 and TRBJ1-2; 10 bases agree with TRBD1. Looked up from germline, CDR1 is PRHDT and CDR2 is FYEKMQ (reference sequence). V dropped 0 bases and J dropped 2; count of bases not matched to a gene: 3. The CDR3 loop spans 16 amino acids. In DNA, the CDR3 is TGTGCCAGCAGCTTAGGCCGACAGGGGGCAAACTATGGCTACACCTTC. Translation: CASSLGRQGANYGYTF.

This clone was picked up a small number of times. V usage is TRBV29-1 and J usage is TRBJ2-5; a weak D match, TRBD1 (6 bases). CDR3 length: 12 residues. CDR1 and CDR2 (germline): SQVTM, ANQGSEA. V was clipped by 6 bases and J by 2 bases, with 10 bases between them. CDR3 DNA sequence: TGCAGCGTCGCGACAGGACAAGAGACCCAGTACTTC. This encodes CSVATGQETQYF.

The gene calls are TRBV7-9 and TRBJ1-4; 8 nucleotides align to TRBD1. Germline CDR1 SEHNR, CDR2 FQNEAQ (reference sequence). This CDR3 has 15 residues. With 4 bases clipped from V and 4 bases from J, the junction kept 5 bases outside the gene matches. For the CDR3, the DNA is TGTGCCAGCAGCTCAGGGACAGGAAATAATGAAAAACTGTTTTTT. This encodes CASSSGTGNNEKLFF.

The chain carries TRBV18 and TRBJ2-2; D might be TRBD1 (5 bases). CDR3 size: 15 residues. With 2 bases removed from V and 1 base from J, the gap between germline ends came to 8 bases. CDR1 is KGHSH, CDR2 LQKENI, per germline. CDR3: CASSPSGQNTGELFF. The CDR3 region has the DNA TGTGCCAGCTCACCAAGTGGACAGAACACCGGGGAGCTGTTTTTT. Drawing the rest from reference TRBV18 and TRBJ2-2, the complete variable domain is NAGVMQNPRHLVRRRGQEARLRCSPMKGHSHVYWYRQLPEEGLKFMVYLQKENIIDESGMPKERFSAEFPKEGPSILRIQQVVRGDSAAYFCASSPSGQNTGELFFGEGSRLTVL.

J is TRBJ1-5 and V is TRBV6-2 or TRBV6-3, with D maybe TRBD1 (5 bases). V shed 3 bases and J shed 0 bases, with 15 bases lying between them. The germline CDR1 and CDR2 sequences are MNHEY and SVGEGT. CDR3 length: 17 residues. The CDR3 DNA reads TGTGCCAGCAGTTATGGCCCAGGGCAGCTTAGCAATCAGCCCCAGCATTTT. Residues: CASSYGPGQLSNQPQHF.

The gene calls are TRBV7-2 and TRBJ1-2; tentatively, D is TRBD1 (5 bases). Trimming removed 4 bases at V and 4 bases at J, with 16 bases between. The CDR3 is 15 residues long. Germline CDR1 and CDR2: SGHTA and FQGNSA. The CDR3 nucleotides read TGTGCCAGCAGCTCGCGCTCGGGGGGGATCTATGGCTACACCTTC. Translated, it gives CASSSRSGGIYGYTF.

The chain employs TRBV5-1 and TRBJ2-3; 12 bases map to TRBD2. J lost 4 bases, V lost 4 bases, and 7 bases had no gene match. In germline, CDR1 is SGHRS, CDR2 YFSETQ. The CDR3 has 16 residues. The CDR3: CASSEATSGSSDTQYF. In nucleotides, the CDR3 is TGCGCCAGCAGCGAGGCGACTAGCGGGAGTTCAGATACGCAGTATTTT.

The rearrangement links TRBV5-1 to TRBJ2-5, with D possibly being TRBD2 (6 bases). Germline CDR1 is SGHRS and CDR2 is YFSETQ. The CDR3 is made up of 14 amino acids. Trimming took 5 bases from V and 0 from J, leaving 11 bases between them. The chain's CDR3 is CASRGGLNQETQYF. CDR3 sequence (DNA): TGCGCCAGCAGGGGGGGACTGAACCAAGAGACCCAGTACTTC. Together with reference TRBV5-1 and TRBJ2-5, the CDR3 gives the full variable domain: KAGVTQTPRYLIKTRGQQVTLSCSPISGHRSVSWYQQTPGQGLQFLFEYFSETQRNKGNFPGRFSGRQFSNSRSEMNVSTLELGDSALYLCASRGGLNQETQYFGPGTRLLVL.

The V gene is TRBV24-1, the J gene TRBJ2-5; the D gene is possibly TRBD1 (6 bases). Trimming shortened V by 3 bases and J by 0 bases, and 19 bases separated the two germline ends. The V gene's germline CDR1 is KGHDR and CDR2 SFDVKD. The CDR3 contains 18 residues. CDR3 bases: TGTGCCACCAGTGATGGAGACAGGCGAGGGAGCTACCAAGAGACCCAGTACTTC. This gives the protein CATSDGDRRGSYQETQYF.

This clone turned up a few times. This sequence joins TRBV6-5 and TRBJ1-1; 7 nucleotides match TRBD1. The CDR3 length is 15 residues. V was clipped by 6 bases and J by 1 base; unmatched bases: 8. CDR1 MNHEY and CDR2 SVGAGI come from the germline V gene. CDR3: CASRQDRDKNTEAFF. The CDR3 nucleotides read TGTGCCAGCAGACAAGACAGGGACAAGAACACTGAAGCTTTCTTT.

The chain combines TRBV10-2 with TRBJ1-2; possible D gene TRBD1, 6 bases. The CDR3 loop spans 12 amino acids. Trimming removed 4 bases from V and 7 bases from J, with 10 bases in between. CDR1 is WSHSY and CDR2 is SAAADI in the germline V gene. Here the CDR3 reads CASSGQGFGYTF. Here the CDR3 DNA reads TGCGCCAGCAGTGGGCAGGGGTTTGGCTACACCTTC.

The chain couples TRBV7-3 to TRBJ2-1; D possibly corresponds to TRBD1 (6 bases). The CDR3 has 14 amino acids. From germline, CDR1 is SGHTA and CDR2 FQGTGA. V lost 5 bases and J lost 10, with 18 bases in between. The CDR3 DNA sequence: TGTGCCAGCAGCATTCAGGGGCCGCTTGGAGAGCAGTTCTTC. It codes for CASSIQGPLGEQFF.

Here the CDR3 reads CASSPSGSQETQYF. DNA for the CDR3: TGTGCCAGCAGCCCCTCGGGATCCCAAGAGACCCAGTACTTC. The chain is built from TRBV9 and TRBJ2-5; D is perhaps TRBD2 (5 bases). V was shortened by 4 bases and J by 1 base, with 11 bases between the two germline ends. Germline CDR1 reads SGDLS; CDR2 reads YYNGEE. The CDR3 spans 14 residues.

This clone was observed a handful of times. The V and J genes are TRBV3-1 (or the pseudogene TRBV3-2) and TRBJ1-3; D not certain. The V end was cut by 4 bases, the J end by 4 bases, with 11 bases between. The CDR3 contains 14 residues. Germline values: CDR1 LGHDT, CDR2 YNNKEL (reference sequence). The CDR3: CASSPGAFGNTIYF. The CDR3 region has the DNA TGTGCCAGCAGCCCGGGTGCTTTCGGAAACACCATATATTTT.

This clone was recorded once. The genes are TRBV11-2 and TRBJ2-3; 12 bases fit TRBD2. The CDR3 runs to 16 residues. V lost 5 bases and J lost 5; bases outside the gene matches: 8. Per the germline V gene, CDR1 is SGHAT and CDR2 is FQNNGV. The CDR3 is CASSPSSGRAVDTQYF. CDR3 coding DNA: TGTGCCAGCAGCCCCTCTAGCGGGAGGGCCGTAGATACGCAGTATTTT.

Within the sample, this clone is medium-sized. The chain recombines TRBV10-2 with TRBJ2-7; weak D call: TRBD2 (7 bases). CDR1 and CDR2 from the germline V gene are WSHSY and SAAADI. V lost 6 bases to trimming and J lost 5 bases, with 17 bases between them. The CDR3 contains 14 residues. CDR3 protein: CASRLGGAVNEQYF. The CDR3 coding sequence is TGCGCCAGCAGGCTAGGGGGGGCGGTAAACGAGCAGTACTTC.

In DNA form, the CDR3 reads TGTGCCAGCAGTTTCCAGCGTTCCTACGAGCAGTACTTC. Translated, it gives CASSFQRSYEQYF. V is TRBV27 and J is TRBJ2-7; D call uncertain. Between the trimmed V and J ends, which lost 3 bases and 1 base, there was a span of 7 bases. This CDR3 has 13 amino acids. Germline lookup yields CDR1 MNHEY and CDR2 SMNVEV (reference sequence).

The gene calls are TRBV5-1 and TRBJ2-7; D unresolved. V dropped 4 bases and J dropped 2 bases, with 13 bases sitting between them. Germline CDR1 reads SGHRS; CDR2 reads YFSETQ. This CDR3 contains 14 residues. DNA for the CDR3: TGCGCCAGCAGCCCAAACTTAGCAGCCTACGAGCAGTACTTC. Protein product: CASSPNLAAYEQYF.

The chain recombines TRBV11-2 with TRBJ2-7; D call uncertain. CDR1 is SGHAT and CDR2 is FQNNGV in the germline V gene. V was pared by 4 bases and J by 12 bases, with 16 bases between. The CDR3 is 12 residues long. Here the CDR3 reads CASSSSESSRYF. DNA of the CDR3: TGTGCCAGCAGCTCAAGTGAGTCTAGTCGGTACTTC.